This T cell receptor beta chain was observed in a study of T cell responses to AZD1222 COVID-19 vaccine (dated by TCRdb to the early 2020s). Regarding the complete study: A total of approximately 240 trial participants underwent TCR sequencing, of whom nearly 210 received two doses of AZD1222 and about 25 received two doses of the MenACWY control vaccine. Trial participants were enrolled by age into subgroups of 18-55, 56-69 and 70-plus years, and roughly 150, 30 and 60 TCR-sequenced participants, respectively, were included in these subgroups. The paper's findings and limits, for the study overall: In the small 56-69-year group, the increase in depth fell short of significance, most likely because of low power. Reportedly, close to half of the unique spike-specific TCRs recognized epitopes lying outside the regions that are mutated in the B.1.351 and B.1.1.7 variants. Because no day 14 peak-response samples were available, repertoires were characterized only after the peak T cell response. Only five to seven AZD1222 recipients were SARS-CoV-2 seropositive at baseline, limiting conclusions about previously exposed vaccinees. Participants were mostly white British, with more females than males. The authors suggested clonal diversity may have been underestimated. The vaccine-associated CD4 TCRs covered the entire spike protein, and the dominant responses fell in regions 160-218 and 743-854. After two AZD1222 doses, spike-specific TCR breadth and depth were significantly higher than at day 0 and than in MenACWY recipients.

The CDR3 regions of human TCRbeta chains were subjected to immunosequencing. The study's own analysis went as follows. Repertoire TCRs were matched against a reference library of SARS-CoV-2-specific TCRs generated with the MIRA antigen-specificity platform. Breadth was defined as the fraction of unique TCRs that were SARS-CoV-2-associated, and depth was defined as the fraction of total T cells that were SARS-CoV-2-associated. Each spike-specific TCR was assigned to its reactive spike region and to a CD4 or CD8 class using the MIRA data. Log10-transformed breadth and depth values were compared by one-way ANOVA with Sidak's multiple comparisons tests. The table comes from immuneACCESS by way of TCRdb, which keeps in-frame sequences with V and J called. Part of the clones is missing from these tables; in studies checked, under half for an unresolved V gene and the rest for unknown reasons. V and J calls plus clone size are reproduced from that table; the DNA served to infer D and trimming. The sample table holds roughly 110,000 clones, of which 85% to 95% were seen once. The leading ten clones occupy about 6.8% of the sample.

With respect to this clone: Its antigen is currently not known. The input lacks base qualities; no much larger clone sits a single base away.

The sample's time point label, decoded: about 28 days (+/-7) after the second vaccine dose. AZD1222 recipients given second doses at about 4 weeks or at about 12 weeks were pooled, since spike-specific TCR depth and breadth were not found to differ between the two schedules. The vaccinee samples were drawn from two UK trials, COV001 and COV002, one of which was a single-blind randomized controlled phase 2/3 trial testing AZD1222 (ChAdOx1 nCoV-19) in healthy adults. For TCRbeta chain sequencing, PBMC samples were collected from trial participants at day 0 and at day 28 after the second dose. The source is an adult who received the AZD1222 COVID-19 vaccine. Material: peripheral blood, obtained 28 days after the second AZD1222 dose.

The DNA sequence reads TGTGCCACGGCCATTTACAATGAGCAGTTCTTC. Its amino acids are CATAIYNEQFF. The V and J genes are TRBV10-3 and TRBJ2-1; no D gene can be assigned with confidence. The CDR3 covers 11 residues, taking in both the cysteine and the phenylalanine. The read is trimmed to its CDR3 DNA, 33 bases read in frame from base 1. From a lookup of the germline V gene, CDR1 and CDR2 are ENHRY and SYGVKD. V loses 10 bases, J loses 4 bases, and the germline ends lie 8 bases apart.